The rows below give T cell receptor beta chains drawn from one sample of a study of T cells in Graves' hyperthyroidism and ophthalmopathy. TCRdb recomputed calls from the multiplex PCR reads with MiXCR, one row per CDR3 protein. This repertoire shows about 360,000 distinct CDR3 sequences, roughly 14% found once; its top ten account for less than 25%. Sequencing was carried out using blood. These receptors all come from a man aged 25 to 45 with Graves' hyperthyroidism that later progressed to Graves' ophthalmopathy. Each CDR3 is given with its conserved first and last residue. A D gene is named only where the DNA matches it firmly. A clone size is listed for some rows: how often the clone was seen (once, few, many), or a class if it is expanded.

V	length	size	J	D	DNA	CDR3
TRBV12-3/TRBV12-4	12	many	TRBJ1-1	NA	TGTGCCAGCAGTCCAGACTCGTCTGAAGCTTTCTTT	CASSPDSSEAFF
TRBV9	15	NA	TRBJ2-2	NA	TGTGCCAGCAGCCCCCCTGGGGGAAGGACCGGGGAGCTGTTTTTT	CASSPPGGRTGELFF
TRBV6-6	15	many	TRBJ1-2	NA	TGTGCCAGCAGTTACTATCGAGACACCGAATATGGCTACACCTTC	CASSYYRDTEYGYTF
TRBV11-2	12	many	TRBJ2-5	NA	TGTGCCAGCAGCACCGTCCAAGAGACCCAGTACTTC	CASSTVQETQYF
TRBV6-5	15	few	TRBJ1-6	NA	TGTGCCAGCAGTTATGAGAGCTCCTATAATTCACCCCTCCACTTT	CASSYESSYNSPLHF
TRBV30	13	many	TRBJ1-2	TRBD1	TGTGCCTGGAGTGTGGCAGGGGGCAACGGCTACACCTTC	CAWSVAGGNGYTF
TRBV6-1	15	many	TRBJ1-1	NA	TGTGCCAGCAGTTATCGGAGGCAGTTGAACACTGAAGCTTTCTTT	CASSYRRQLNTEAFF
TRBV20-1	19	few	TRBJ2-5	TRBD1	TGCAGTGCTAGAGGACGGGTCCGGGACAGGGGGCTTCGGGGAGAGACCCAGTACTTC	CSARGRVRDRGLRGETQYF
TRBV7-8	15	many	TRBJ1-6	TRBD1	TGTGCCAGCAGCTTAGAGGACAGGAGGGGATCACCCCTCCACTTT	CASSLEDRRGSPLHF
TRBV4-1	15	few	TRBJ1-6	NA	TGCGCCAGCAGCCATCCCGAACCCCCGCCGGGACCCCTCCACTTT	CASSHPEPPPGPLHF
TRBV7-2	14	many	TRBJ2-5	NA	TGTGCCAGCAGCTTAGTTCCGGGGGCAGGGACCCAGTACTTC	CASSLVPGAGTQYF
TRBV7-7	13	many	TRBJ2-3	NA	TGTGCCAGCAGCCCTAGAGCGGGAGATACGCAGTATTTT	CASSPRAGDTQYF
TRBV11-2	11	many	TRBJ2-1	NA	TGTGCCAGCAGCCCAAGCAGTGAGCAGTTCTTC	CASSPSSEQFF
TRBV29-1	13	many	TRBJ1-1	NA	TGCAGCGTTAGACAGAACATGAACACTGAAGCTTTCTTT	CSVRQNMNTEAFF
TRBV19	14	NA	TRBJ2-3	TRBD2	TGTGCTACCGGGACTAGCGGAAGCACAGATACGCAGTATTTT	CATGTSGSTDTQYF
TRBV11-2	14	NA	TRBJ2-3	NA	TGTGCCAGCAGCTTAGTGCGAGTGAGAGATACGCAGTATTTT	CASSLVRVRDTQYF
TRBV20-1	14	many	TRBJ2-3	TRBD2	TGCAGTGCTCCTAGGGGAGGGAGCACAGATACGCAGTATTTT	CSAPRGGSTDTQYF
TRBV18	16	few	TRBJ2-1	TRBD2	TGTGCCAGCTCACCACCGACGAGCGGGGGAAACAATGAGCAGTTCTTC	CASSPPTSGGNNEQFF
TRBV11-1	15	few	TRBJ1-6	NA	TGTGCCAGCACCCTGACCGTGGGTGGTAATTCACCCCTCCACTTT	CASTLTVGGNSPLHF
TRBV15	13	NA	TRBJ1-1	NA	TGTGCCACCAGCAGACAGGGGTGGACTGAAGCTTTCTTT	CATSRQGWTEAFF
TRBV11-2	16	many	TRBJ2-3	TRBD2	TGTGCCAGCAGCCCTCCGAGCGGGGGGCCCCGAGATACGCAGTATTTT	CASSPPSGGPRDTQYF
TRBV5-1	16	few	TRBJ2-7	TRBD1	TGCGCCAGCAGCTTCACAGGGGGCTCAAACTCCTACGAGCAGTACTTC	CASSFTGGSNSYEQYF
TRBV6-1	17	many	TRBJ2-7	TRBD2	TGTGCCAGCAGTGGGCAGACTAGCGGGGGATTCTCCTACGAGCAGTACTTC	CASSGQTSGGFSYEQYF
TRBV28	14	few	TRBJ2-2	TRBD2	TGTGCCAGCAGACGACTAGCGGACACCGGGGAGCTGTTTTTT	CASRRLADTGELFF
TRBV2	14	many	TRBJ2-3	NA	TGTGCCAGCAGTGGTTTTCTGGGGATAGATACGCAGTATTTT	CASSGFLGIDTQYF
TRBV6-5	17	few	TRBJ2-2	NA	TGTGCCAGCAGTTACTCGGGATCTATTGCAGGGGTCGGGGAGCTGTTTTTT	CASSYSGSIAGVGELFF
TRBV5-5	16	many	TRBJ1-1	NA	TGTGCCAGCAGCTCCCACGTCCCGGAGGGGAACACTGAAGCTTTCTTT	CASSSHVPEGNTEAFF
TRBV20-1	17	few	TRBJ1-5	TRBD1	TGCAGTGCTAAGACCCAGGACAGGAGAGATAGCAATCAGCCCCAGCATTTT	CSAKTQDRRDSNQPQHF
TRBV24-1	15	NA	TRBJ2-5	TRBD2	TGTGCCACCAGTGATTACGGGGGGGCCGGGGAGACCCAGTACTTC	CATSDYGGAGETQYF
TRBV5-1	13	few	TRBJ1-3	NA	TGCGCCAGCAGCCCAGGGTTCGGAAACACCATATATTTT	CASSPGFGNTIYF
TRBV11-3	14	many	TRBJ2-5	NA	TGTGCCAGCAGCTCGCCGGGGATCCAAGAGACCCAGTACTTC	CASSSPGIQETQYF
TRBV5-1	16	many	TRBJ1-3	NA	TGCGCCAGCAGCTTGTATCCTCGGACATCCGGAAACACCATATATTTT	CASSLYPRTSGNTIYF
TRBV2	13	many	TRBJ1-1	NA	TGTGCCAGCAGATTGAGGTATAACACTGAAGCTTTCTTT	CASRLRYNTEAFF
TRBV7-2	15	many	TRBJ1-5	TRBD1	TGTGCCAGCAGTAGGGACAGCTTCCCCAATCAGCCCCAGCATTTT	CASSRDSFPNQPQHF
TRBV4-1	14	NA	TRBJ1-5	TRBD1	TGCGCCAGCAGCCAAGTCGGACAGGGCCAGCCCCAGCATTTT	CASSQVGQGQPQHF
TRBV15	16	few	TRBJ1-1	NA	TGTGCCACCAGCAGAGACCCCAGGGACCCGAACACTGAAGCTTTCTTT	CATSRDPRDPNTEAFF
TRBV2	12	many	TRBJ2-1	NA	TGTGCCAGCAGCCCCGAGAGTAGTGAGCAGTTCTTC	CASSPESSEQFF
TRBV11-3	17	few	TRBJ2-1	NA	TGTGCCAGCAGCCCCTATTACGGGGGAAGCTCCTACAATGAGCAGTTCTTC	CASSPYYGGSSYNEQFF
TRBV5-1	16	NA	TRBJ2-1	TRBD2	TGCGCCAGCAGCTCTTTGACTAGCGGGGGATACAATGAGCAGTTCTTC	CASSSLTSGGYNEQFF
TRBV20-1	14	NA	TRBJ1-5	TRBD1	TGCAGTGCTCGGGACAGGGTATTCAATCAGCCCCAGCATTTT	CSARDRVFNQPQHF
TRBV20-1	14	many	TRBJ1-1	TRBD1	TGCAGTGTGGGACAGGGGGCCATGAACACTGAAGCTTTCTTT	CSVGQGAMNTEAFF
TRBV12-3/TRBV12-4	14	many	TRBJ2-1	NA	TGTGCCAGCAGGGAGACGGGGTCCTACAATGAGCAGTTCTTC	CASRETGSYNEQFF
TRBV12-3/TRBV12-4	15	many	TRBJ2-5	TRBD2	TGTGCCAGCAGTTCCGGGACTAGCGGGGGAGAGACCCAGTACTTC	CASSSGTSGGETQYF
TRBV12-3/TRBV12-4	14	many	TRBJ2-1	TRBD1	TGTGCCAGCAGAACCCCCGACAGGGGGCAGGAGCAGTTCTTC	CASRTPDRGQEQFF
TRBV6-1	16	many	TRBJ2-3	NA	TGTGCCAGCAGTCCACCGACATTCTCTAGCACAGATACGCAGTATTTT	CASSPPTFSSTDTQYF
TRBV7-3	15	many	TRBJ2-3	NA	TGTGCCAGCAGCTATCAGGGGATAGGGGCAGATACGCAGTATTTT	CASSYQGIGADTQYF
TRBV24-1	15	few	TRBJ2-2	TRBD1	TGTGCCACCAGTGATGGGACAGGGATCACCGGGGAGCTGTTTTTT	CATSDGTGITGELFF
TRBV9	14	NA	TRBJ2-1	TRBD2	TGTGCCAGCAGCCCGGGGGGGGGCAAGTATGAGCAGTTCTTC	CASSPGGGKYEQFF
TRBV7-9	17	many	TRBJ2-7	TRBD1	TGTGCCAGCAGCTTCAGATCCGGGACAGGGACCCCCTACGAGCAGTACTTC	CASSFRSGTGTPYEQYF
TRBV11-3	17	many	TRBJ2-5	TRBD2	TGTGCCAGCAGCGCAGGGGTGGCTAGCGGGCGACAAGAGACCCAGTACTTC	CASSAGVASGRQETQYF
TRBV13	15	many	TRBJ2-3	NA	TGTGCCAGCAGCTTACACAGGGTGAGCACAGATACGCAGTATTTT	CASSLHRVSTDTQYF
TRBV2	12	many	TRBJ1-2	NA	TGTGCCAGCAGTGAGTCAGATTATGGCTACACCTTC	CASSESDYGYTF
TRBV30	15	many	TRBJ1-4	NA	TGTGCCTGGAGTCCAAAGCAGGGGAATAATGAAAAACTGTTTTTT	CAWSPKQGNNEKLFF
TRBV3-1	14	many	TRBJ1-5	NA	TGTGCCAGCAGCCTAACCCGGGGGTTTCAGCCCCAGCATTTT	CASSLTRGFQPQHF
TRBV20-1	12	many	TRBJ2-1	NA	TGCAGTGCCATACGGGAGTACAATGAGCAGTTCTTC	CSAIREYNEQFF